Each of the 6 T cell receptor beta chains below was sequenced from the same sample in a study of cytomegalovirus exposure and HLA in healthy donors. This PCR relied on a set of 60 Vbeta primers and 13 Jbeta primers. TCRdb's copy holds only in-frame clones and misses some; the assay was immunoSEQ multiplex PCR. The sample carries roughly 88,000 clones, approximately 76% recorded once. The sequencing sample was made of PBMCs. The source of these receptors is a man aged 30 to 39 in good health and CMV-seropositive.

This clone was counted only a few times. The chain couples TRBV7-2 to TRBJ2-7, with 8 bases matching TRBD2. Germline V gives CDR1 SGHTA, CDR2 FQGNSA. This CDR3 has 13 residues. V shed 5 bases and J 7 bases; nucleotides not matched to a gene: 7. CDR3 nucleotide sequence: TGTGCCAGCAGCCCTAGCGGGCGGGGGGAGCAGTACTTC. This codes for CASSPSGRGEQYF.

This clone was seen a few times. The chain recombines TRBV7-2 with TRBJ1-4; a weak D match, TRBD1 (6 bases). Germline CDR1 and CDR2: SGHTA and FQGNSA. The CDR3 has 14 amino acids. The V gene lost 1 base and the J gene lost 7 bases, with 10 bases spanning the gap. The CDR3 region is CASSLVATGEKLFF. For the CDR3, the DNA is TGTGCCAGCAGCTTAGTGGCGACAGGTGAAAAACTGTTTTTT.

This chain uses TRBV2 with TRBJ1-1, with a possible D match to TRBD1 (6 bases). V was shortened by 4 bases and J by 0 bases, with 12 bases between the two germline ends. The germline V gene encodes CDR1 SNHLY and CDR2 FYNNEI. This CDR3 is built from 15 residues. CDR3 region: CASSAAGQLNTEAFF. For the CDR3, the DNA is TGTGCCAGCAGTGCTGCAGGACAGTTGAACACTGAAGCTTTCTTT. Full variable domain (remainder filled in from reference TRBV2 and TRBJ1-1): EPEVTQTPSHQVTQMGQEVILRCVPISNHLYFYWYRQILGQKVEFLVSFYNNEISEKSEIFDDQFSVERPDGSNFTLKIRSTKLEDSAMYFCASSAAGQLNTEAFFGQGTRLTVV.

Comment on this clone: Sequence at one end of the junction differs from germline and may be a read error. The chain's CDR3 is CASILQPGDSRSYNEQFF. CDR3 in DNA: TGTGCCAGCATCTTACAACCAGGGGACAGCCGCTCCTACAATGAGCAGTTCTTC. The chain joins TRBV11-3 to TRBJ2-1; TRBD1 aligns across 7 bases. CDR1 SGHNT and CDR2 YENEEA come from the germline V gene. This CDR3 spans 18 amino acids.

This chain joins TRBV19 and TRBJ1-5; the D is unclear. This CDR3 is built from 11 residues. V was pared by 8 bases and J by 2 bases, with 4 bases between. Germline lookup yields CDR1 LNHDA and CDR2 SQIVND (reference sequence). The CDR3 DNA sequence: TGTGCCAGTGGGCGCAATCAGCCCCAGCATTTT. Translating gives CASGRNQPQHF.

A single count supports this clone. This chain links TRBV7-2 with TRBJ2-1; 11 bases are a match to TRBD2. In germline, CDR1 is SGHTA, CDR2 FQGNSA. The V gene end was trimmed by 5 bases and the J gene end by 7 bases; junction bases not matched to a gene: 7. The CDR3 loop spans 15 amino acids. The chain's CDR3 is CASSLTSGRYNEQFF. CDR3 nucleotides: TGTGCCAGCAGCCTTACTAGCGGGAGATATAATGAGCAGTTCTTC.